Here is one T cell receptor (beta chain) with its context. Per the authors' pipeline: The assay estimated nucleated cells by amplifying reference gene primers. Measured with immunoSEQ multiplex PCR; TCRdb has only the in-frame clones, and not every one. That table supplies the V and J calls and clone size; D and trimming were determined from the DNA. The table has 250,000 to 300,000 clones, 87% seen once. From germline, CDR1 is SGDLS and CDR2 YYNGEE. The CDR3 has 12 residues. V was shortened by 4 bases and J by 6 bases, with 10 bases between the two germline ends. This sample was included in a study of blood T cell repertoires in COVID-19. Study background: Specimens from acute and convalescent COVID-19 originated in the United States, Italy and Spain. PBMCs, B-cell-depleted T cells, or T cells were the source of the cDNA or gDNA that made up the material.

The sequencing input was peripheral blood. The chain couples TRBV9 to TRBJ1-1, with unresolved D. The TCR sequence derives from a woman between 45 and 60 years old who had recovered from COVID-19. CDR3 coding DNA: TGTGCCAGCAGCCCTGACAACGCTGAAGCTTTCTTT. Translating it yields CASSPDNAEAFF. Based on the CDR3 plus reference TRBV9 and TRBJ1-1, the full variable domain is DSGVTQTPKHLITATGQRVTLRCSPRSGDLSVYWYQQSLDQGLQFLIQYYNGEERAKGNILERFSAQQFPDLHSELNLSSLELGDSALYFCASSPDNAEAFFGQGTRLTVV.